The 11 T cell receptor beta chains below come from one sample, sequenced in a study of vaccination and CD4 T cells after COVID-19. TCRdb ran MiXCR on the PCR reads and lists one entry per CDR3 protein. Of about 15,000 distinct CDR3 sequences in the sample, around 69% are singletons; the top ten hold roughly 1.1%. This material consisted of CD4+ T cells from blood, taken after SARS-CoV-2 vaccination. The receptors were sampled from a human donor who had recovered from COVID-19.

This chain uses TRBV7-8 with TRBJ2-2, with D unresolved. This CDR3 is built from 14 residues. CDR1 is SGHVS and CDR2 is FQNEAQ in the germline V gene. V was trimmed by 2 bases and J by 2 bases, leaving 6 bases between them. The CDR3 spells CASSLPLNTGELFF. DNA for the CDR3: TGTGCCAGCAGCTTACCCCTTAACACCGGGGAGCTGTTTTTT.

The J gene is TRBJ1-1, the V gene TRBV19; 7 bases map to TRBD1. J gave up 7 bases and V 9 bases, and 11 bases lay outside the gene matches. The CDR3 has 13 residues. The V gene's germline CDR1 is LNHDA and CDR2 SQIVND (reference sequence). CDR3 DNA sequence: TGTGCCAGCAGTCTACAGGGGCCTGATGAAGCTTTCTTT. Its protein is CASSLQGPDEAFF.

This clonotype was detected only a few times. The CDR3, as DNA: TGTGCCAGCAGCTGGGACAGGAAGAACACTGAAGCTTTCTTT. This gives the protein CASSWDRKNTEAFF. This chain joins TRBV27 and TRBJ1-1; 8 nucleotides agree with TRBD1. The CDR3 is 14 residues long. Germline CDR1 is MNHEY and CDR2 is SMNVEV (reference sequence). J gave up 1 base and V 6 bases, and 4 bases lay outside the gene matches.

This rearrangement joins TRBV6-1 to TRBJ1-3; D is unresolved. Between the trimmed V and J ends, which lost 10 bases and 4 bases, there was a span of 17 bases. Germline V CDR1 and CDR2: MNHNS, SASEGT. The CDR3 is 14 residues long. The chain's CDR3 is CATRLAGRGNTIYF. The CDR3 region has the DNA TGTGCCACTCGCCTGGCTGGAAGGGGAAACACCATATATTTT.

Here the CDR3 DNA reads TGCGCCAGCAGTCAATCGTGGCAGGGACACTATGGCTACACCTTC. Translated: CASSQSWQGHYGYTF. The V call is TRBV23-1, the J call TRBJ1-2, with a possible D match to TRBD1 (5 bases). TRBV23-1 is noted as an ORF with a role that remains uncertain. The V end was cut by 0 bases, the J end by 3 bases, with 11 bases between. The CDR3 covers 15 residues.

This clonotype has more than one count but fewer than ten. The gene calls are TRBV20-1 and TRBJ2-2, with D uncertain. Germline V gene data show CDR1 as DFQATT and CDR2 as SNEGSKA (reference sequence). Trimming took 4 bases from V and 4 from J, leaving 13 bases between them. The CDR3 runs 14 residues. The CDR3 is CSAIGPSTTGELFF. CDR3 nucleotide sequence: TGCAGTGCTATCGGACCGTCCACCACCGGGGAGCTGTTTTTT.

The V and J genes are TRBV5-4 and TRBJ2-3; 14 bases align to TRBD2. J lost 6 bases, V lost 4 bases, and 7 bases had no gene match. This CDR3 has 16 residues. In germline, CDR1 is SGHNT, CDR2 YYREEE (reference sequence). Written as DNA, the CDR3 is TGTGCCAGCAGCCGATCGACTAGCGGGAGGGCTGATACGCAGTATTTT. Protein sequence: CASSRSTSGRADTQYF.

Regarding this clonotype: One end of the junction varies from germline; a read error may be responsible. The V and J genes are TRBV10-3 and TRBJ2-1, with 8 bases fitting TRBD2. CDR1 is ENHRY and CDR2 is SYGVKD in the germline V gene. This CDR3 comprises 17 residues. The CDR3 spells CAISESIGRASDNEQFF. The CDR3 DNA sequence: TGTGCCATCAGTGAGTCGATCGGGAGGGCCTCCGACAATGAGCAGTTCTTC.

This clonotype was counted only a few times. This chain links TRBV20-1 with TRBJ2-1; 8 bases are shared with TRBD1. The CDR3 runs to 13 residues. V trimming: 5 bases; J trimming: 4 bases; junction bases outside the gene matches: 4. Germline lookup yields CDR1 DFQATT and CDR2 SNEGSKA (reference sequence). This CDR3 is CSALGTGYNEQFF. CDR3 nucleotides: TGCAGTGCTCTAGGGACAGGTTACAATGAGCAGTTCTTC.

This chain uses TRBV2 with TRBJ2-3; TRBD1 agrees at 8 bases. Germline V lookup: CDR1 SNHLY, CDR2 FYNNEI. The V and J ends lost 7 bases and 1 base, in that order; junction bases with no gene match: 4. This CDR3 region has 14 residues. CDR3 DNA sequence: TGTGCCAGCAACCAACAGGGGGGCACAGATACGCAGTATTTT. This translates into CASNQQGGTDTQYF. Drawing the rest from reference TRBV2 and TRBJ2-3, the complete variable domain is EPEVTQTPSHQVTQMGQEVILRCVPISNHLYFYWYRQILGQKVEFLVSFYNNEISEKSEIFDDQFSVERPDGSNFTLKIRSTKLEDSAMYFCASNQQGGTDTQYFGPGTRLTVL.

This clonotype was observed a handful of times. The chain couples TRBV28 to TRBJ2-5; possible D gene TRBD1, 5 bases. V was pared by 6 bases and J by 2 bases, with 19 bases between. The germline gives CDR1 MDHEN, CDR2 SYDVKM. This CDR3 is built from 16 residues. CDR3 sequence reads: CASRGHSGLGQETQYF. The CDR3, as DNA: TGTGCCAGCAGAGGCCATTCAGGGCTCGGGCAAGAGACCCAGTACTTC.